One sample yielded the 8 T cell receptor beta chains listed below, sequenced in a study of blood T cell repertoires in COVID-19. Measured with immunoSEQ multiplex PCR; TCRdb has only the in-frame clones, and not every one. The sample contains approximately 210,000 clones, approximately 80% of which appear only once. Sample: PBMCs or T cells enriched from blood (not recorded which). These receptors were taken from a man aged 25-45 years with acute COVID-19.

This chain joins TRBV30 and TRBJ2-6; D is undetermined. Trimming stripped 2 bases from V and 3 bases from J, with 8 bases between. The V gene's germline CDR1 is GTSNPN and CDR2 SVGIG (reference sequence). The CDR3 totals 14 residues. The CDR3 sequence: CAWSLPGGANVLTF. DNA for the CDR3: TGTGCCTGGAGTCTCCCGGGTGGGGCCAACGTCCTGACTTTC. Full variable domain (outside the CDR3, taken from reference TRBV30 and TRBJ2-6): SQTIHQWPATLVQPVGSPLSLECTVEGTSNPNLYWYRQAAGRGLQLLFYSVGIGQISSEVPQNLSASRPQDRQFILSSKKLLLSDSGFYLCAWSLPGGANVLTFGAGSRLTVL.

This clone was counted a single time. CDR3 sequence (DNA): TGTGCCAGCAGCCCCGGGGGTGTCGAGCAGTACTTC. This sequence encodes CASSPGGVEQYF. The chain carries TRBV9 and TRBJ2-7; D might be TRBD2 (6 bases). Germline V gene data show CDR1 as SGDLS and CDR2 as YYNGEE. Trimming left V 4 bases short and J 6 bases short, with 11 bases between. This CDR3 spans 12 amino acids. The whole variable domain, remainder taken from reference TRBV9 and TRBJ2-7, is DSGVTQTPKHLITATGQRVTLRCSPRSGDLSVYWYQQSLDQGLQFLIQYYNGEERAKGNILERFSAQQFPDLHSELNLSSLELGDSALYFCASSPGGVEQYFGPGTRLTVT.

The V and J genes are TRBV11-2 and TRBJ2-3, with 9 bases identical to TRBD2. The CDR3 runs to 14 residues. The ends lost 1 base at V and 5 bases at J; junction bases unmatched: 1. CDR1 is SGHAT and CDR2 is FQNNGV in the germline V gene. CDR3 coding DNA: TGTGCCAGCAGCTTAGCAGCGGGGGGAGATACGCAGTATTTT. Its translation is CASSLAAGGDTQYF.

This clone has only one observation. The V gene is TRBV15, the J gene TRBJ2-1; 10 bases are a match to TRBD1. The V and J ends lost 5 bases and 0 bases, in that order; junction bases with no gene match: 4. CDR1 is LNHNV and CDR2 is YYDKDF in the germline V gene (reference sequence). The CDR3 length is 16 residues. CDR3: CATSGTGEISYNEQFF. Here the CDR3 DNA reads TGTGCCACCAGCGGGACAGGGGAGATCTCCTACAATGAGCAGTTCTTC.

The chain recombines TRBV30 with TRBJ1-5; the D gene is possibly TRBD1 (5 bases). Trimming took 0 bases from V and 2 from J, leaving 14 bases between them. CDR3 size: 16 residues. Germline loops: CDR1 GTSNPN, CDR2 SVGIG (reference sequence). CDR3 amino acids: CAWSVNRGVGNQPQHF. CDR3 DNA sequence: TGTGCCTGGAGTGTTAATCGGGGGGTTGGCAATCAGCCCCAGCATTTT.

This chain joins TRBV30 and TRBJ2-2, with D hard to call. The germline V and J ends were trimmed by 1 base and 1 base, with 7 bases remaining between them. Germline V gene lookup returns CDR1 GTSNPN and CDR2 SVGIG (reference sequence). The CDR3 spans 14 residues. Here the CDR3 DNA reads TGTGCCTGGAGTGCACGAGAGAACACCGGGGAGCTGTTTTTT. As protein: CAWSARENTGELFF. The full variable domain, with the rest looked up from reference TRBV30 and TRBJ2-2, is SQTIHQWPATLVQPVGSPLSLECTVEGTSNPNLYWYRQAAGRGLQLLFYSVGIGQISSEVPQNLSASRPQDRQFILSSKKLLLSDSGFYLCAWSARENTGELFFGEGSRLTVL.

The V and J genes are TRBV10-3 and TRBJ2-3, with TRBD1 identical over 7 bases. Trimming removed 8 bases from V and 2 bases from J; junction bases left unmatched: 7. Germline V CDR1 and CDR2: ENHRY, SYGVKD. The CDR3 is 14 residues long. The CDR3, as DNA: TGTGCCATCGGGGGACAGTCTGCCACAGATACGCAGTATTTT. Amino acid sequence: CAIGGQSATDTQYF.

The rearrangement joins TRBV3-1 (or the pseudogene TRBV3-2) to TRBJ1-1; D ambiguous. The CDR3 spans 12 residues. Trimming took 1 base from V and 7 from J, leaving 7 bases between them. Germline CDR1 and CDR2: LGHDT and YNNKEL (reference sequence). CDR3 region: CASSQGRSEAFF. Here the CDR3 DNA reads TGTGCCAGCAGCCAAGGGAGGAGTGAAGCTTTCTTT.